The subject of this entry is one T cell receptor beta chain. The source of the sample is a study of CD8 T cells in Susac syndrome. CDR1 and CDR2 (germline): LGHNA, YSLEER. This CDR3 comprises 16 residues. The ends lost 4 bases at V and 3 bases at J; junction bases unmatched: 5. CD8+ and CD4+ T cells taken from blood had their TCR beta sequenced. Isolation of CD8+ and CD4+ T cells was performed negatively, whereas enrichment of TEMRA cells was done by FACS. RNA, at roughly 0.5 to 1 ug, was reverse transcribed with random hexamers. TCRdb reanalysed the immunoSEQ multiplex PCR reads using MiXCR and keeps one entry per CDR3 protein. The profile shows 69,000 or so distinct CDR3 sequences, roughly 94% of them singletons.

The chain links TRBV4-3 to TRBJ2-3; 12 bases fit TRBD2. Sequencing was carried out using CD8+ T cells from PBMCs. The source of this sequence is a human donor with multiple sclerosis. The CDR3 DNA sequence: TGCGCCAGCAGCCCCCAACTAGCGGGGGGAACAGATACGCAGTATTTT. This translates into CASSPQLAGGTDTQYF.